The subject of this entry is one T cell receptor (beta chain). No antigen is known for it. No qualities accompany the bases; no much larger clone lies one base away. The time point tag for this specimen amounts to: baseline before first vaccination. The sample's treatment or condition, from its label and the paper: meningococcal conjugate vaccine given as trial control. Vaccinee samples were obtained from the UK trials COV001 and COV002, which included a single-blind randomized controlled phase 2/3 trial of AZD1222 (ChAdOx1 nCoV-19) in healthy adults. For TCRbeta chain sequencing, PBMC samples from trial participants were taken at day 0 and at day 28 after the second dose. The CDR3 regions of human TCRbeta chains were analyzed by immunosequencing. Processing in the source paper ran as follows. Repertoire TCRs were matched against a reference library of SARS-CoV-2-specific TCRs generated with the MIRA antigen-specificity platform. Breadth meant the fraction of unique TCRs that were SARS-CoV-2-associated, whereas depth meant the fraction of total T cells that were SARS-CoV-2-associated. Using the MIRA data, each spike-specific TCR was assigned both to the spike region to which the TCR was reactive and to a CD4 or CD8 class. Log10-transformed breadth and depth values were compared by one-way ANOVA with Sidak's multiple comparisons tests. The table comes from immuneACCESS by way of TCRdb, which keeps in-frame sequences with V and J called. Part of the clones is missing from these tables; in studies checked, under half for an unresolved V gene and the rest for unknown reasons. V, J and clone size derive from that table, while D and trimming were established from the DNA sequence. The sample profile shows about 120,000 clones; 90% of them were found once. The top ten clones comprise about 4.5% of the sample.

The sample belongs to a study of T cell responses to AZD1222 COVID-19 vaccine (dated by TCRdb to the early 2020s). Context from the whole study: TCR sequencing was performed for 230 to 250 trial participants, of whom around 210 were given two doses of AZD1222 and around 25 were given two doses of MenACWY control vaccine. Trial participants were enrolled by age into 18-55, 56-69 and 70-plus year subgroups, with approximately 150, 30 and 60 TCR-sequenced participants respectively. Broad study findings and their caveats: The 56-69-year group was small, and its depth increase did not reach significance, likely because of low power. After two AZD1222 doses, spike-specific TCR breadth and depth were significantly higher than at day 0 and than in MenACWY recipients. CD4 TCRs associated with the vaccine covered the entire spike protein, and the dominant responses were in regions 160-218 and 743-854. Because no day 14 peak-response samples were available, the repertoires could be characterized only after the peak T cell response. Reportedly, close to half of the unique spike-specific TCRs recognized epitopes lying outside the regions that are mutated in the B.1.351 and B.1.1.7 variants. Conclusions about previously exposed vaccinees are limited because only six or seven AZD1222 recipients were SARS-CoV-2 seropositive at baseline. Most participants were white British and females outnumbered males, and the authors suggested that clonal diversity may have been underestimated.

The CDR3 measures 15 amino acids from cysteine to phenylalanine. Kept here is only the CDR3 DNA, which spans 45 bases and is read in frame from base 1. Per the germline V gene, MNHEY is the CDR1 and SVGAGI is the CDR2. V drops 5 bases and J drops 8 bases, leaving 19 bases in between. The source material was peripheral blood, sampled on day 0 of MenACWY control vaccination. The V and J genes are TRBV6-5 and TRBJ2-1, with a weak D call of TRBD2 (5 bases match). This receptor was taken from an adult in good health. The DNA reads as follows: TGTGCCAGCAGTCAATCCGGACGGACTTACGATGAGCAGTTCTTC. Translated, it gives CASSQSGRTYDEQFF.